Below, 18 T cell receptor delta chains from the same sample are listed, as sequenced in a study of γδ T cells in repeated Plasmodium falciparum infection. TCRdb repeated clone calling on the multiplex PCR reads with CATT. The table has 90,000 to 95,000 delta-chain clones, 0.85% to 1% seen once; the top ten hold over 8.5%. Gammadelta T cells were flow-sorted from PBMC into Vgamma9/Vdelta2+ and Vdelta2-negative populations for bulk analysis. Sequencing was carried out using gamma-delta T cells from blood. Every receptor here comes from a pool of human donors (malaria-infected and uninfected, not separated).

This clone was observed a handful of times. A read error is likely here: a far larger clone is one base away. Other DNA sequences of this sample code for an identical CDR3. The J segment was not called; the V segment is TRDV1; TRDD3, the table's D call, lacks a check against the DNA. The length of the CDR3 is 19 residues. Germline V gene sequence: CDR1 TSWWSYY, CDR2 QGS. As DNA, the CDR3 is TGTGCTCTTGGGGAAGAAGTCCTACGGGCCTGGGGGCTTGAAGTTAAGCTCATCTTT. Residues: CALGEEVLRAWGLEVKLIF.

On this clone: The TCRdb protein, from a much larger clone, departs from this DNA's translation at residue 4, likely by read error; the protein shown derives from the DNA. The genes are TRDV1 and TRDJ1; 10 bases map to TRDD3. The J gene was missing in TCRdb and was found by matching the end of the DNA to germline. Germline loops: CDR1 TSWWSYY, CDR2 QGS. The CDR3 extends over 24 amino acids. The chain's CDR3 is CALRELVHSLHRTGGWYDTDKLIF. The CDR3 DNA follows: TGTGCTCTTAGGGAACTAGTACACTCCCTACATCGTACTGGGGGATGGTACGACACCGATAAACTCATCTTT.

In this sample, this clone turned up a few times. The protein TCRdb lists belongs to a much larger clone and differs from this DNA's translation at residue 16, which points to a read error; the protein shown is made from the DNA. CDR3 in amino acids: CACDTLGGGGPTPLDELIF. DNA for the CDR3: TGTGCCTGTGACACCCTTGGGGGAGGCGGACCAACTCCTCTCGATGAACTCATCTTT. V gene TRDV2 combines with J gene TRDJ1; 7 bases are a match to TRDD3. Matching the DNA to germline supplied the J gene, which TCRdb does not give. The CDR3 runs 19 residues. Germline assignment: CDR1 GEAIGNYY and CDR2 EKD.

This clone appeared a few times. A far bigger clonotype differs at one base, so this is likely a read error. The same CDR3 is also encoded by other DNA sequences in this sample. The J gene is TRDJ1, the V gene TRDV2, with 9 bases that match TRDD3. The J gene, not given by TCRdb, was assigned here from a germline match of the nucleotide sequence. The CDR3 consists of 24 residues. V was pared by 0 bases and J by 6 bases, with 34 bases of the junction left unmatched. Germline CDR1 reads GEAIGNYY; CDR2 reads EKD. The CDR3 DNA follows: TGTGCCTGTGACACCCTGGCCCCCTCCCCTACGGCTGGGGGATCGTACACCGATGGTCATAAACTCATCTTT. It yields the protein CACDTLAPSPTAGGSYTDGHKLIF.

The table lists this clone with a few counts. TCRdb pairs this DNA with a much larger clone's protein that differs at residue 9, likely a read error; the protein shown was translated from the DNA. The chain couples TRDV2 to TRDJ1; tentatively, D is TRDD3 (6 bases). In the absence of a J gene in TCRdb, the DNA was matched to germline to assign it here. Germline V gene lookup returns CDR1 GEAIGNYY and CDR2 EKD. Trimming cost V 0 bases and J 6 bases, with 25 bases left between them. This CDR3 is built from 18 residues. CDR3 in amino acids: CACDTGYWETLLTNKLIF. DNA for the CDR3: TGTGCCTGTGACACCGGCTACTGGGAGACGCTCCTGACCAATAAACTCATCTTT.

Details on this clone: The TCRdb protein, from a much larger clone, departs from this DNA's translation at residue 6, likely by read error; the protein shown derives from the DNA. The genes are TRDV2 and TRDJ1; D remains unclear. TCRdb carries no J gene annotation; the J gene was assigned here by matching the DNA with germline. Trimming removed 0 bases from V and 3 bases from J, with 10 bases in between. CDR3 length: 14 residues. From germline, CDR1 is GEAIGNYY and CDR2 EKD. CDR3 in amino acids: CACDTAGASDKLIF. The CDR3 nucleotides read TGTGCCTGTGACACCGCCGGGGCCTCCGATAAACTCATCTTT.

This clone came up many times. The TCRdb protein comes from a much larger clone and disagrees with this DNA's translation at residue 16, likely due to a read error; the protein given here is derived from the DNA. This sequence joins TRDV1 and TRDJ1; 12 nucleotides align to TRDD3. The J gene is absent in TCRdb and was assigned here via DNA matching to germline. Trimming removed 2 bases from V and 5 bases from J; junction bases left unmatched: 21. This CDR3 comprises 21 residues. Per the germline V gene, CDR1 is TSWWSYY and CDR2 is QGS. The DNA of the CDR3 is TGTGCTCTTGGGGAATTCACGGCGGTACTGGGGGATACTGTCGTCACGGATAAACTCATCTTT. It yields the protein CALGEFTAVLGDTVVTDKLIF.

As regards this clone: For this DNA, TCRdb reports the protein of a much larger clone, which diverges at residue 5, most likely from a read error; the protein presented here is translated directly from the DNA. This chain connects TRDV1 to TRDJ1; maybe TRDD3 (5 bases). The J gene was not available in TCRdb and was assigned here by matching the DNA to germline segments. Germline-derived CDR1 and CDR2 are TSWWSYY and QGS. This CDR3 is built from 19 residues. The V end was cut by 7 bases, the J end by 4 bases, with 31 bases between. The DNA of the CDR3 is TGTGCTCTTGCCCCCCCACCCTTATACGGGACTGAGCGTATCGATAAACTCATCTTT. Translated: CALAPPPLYGTERIDKLIF.

Note on this clone: The protein TCRdb gives is from a much larger clone and does not agree with this DNA's translation at residue 6, likely a read error; the protein shown here comes from the DNA. V usage is TRDV1 and J usage is TRDJ1, with TRDD3 matching over 10 bases. As TCRdb names no J gene, one was assigned here on the basis of a DNA match to germline. The CDR3 contains 19 residues. Losses at the gene ends were 3 bases for V and 0 bases for J; bases not matched to a gene: 13. Germline assignment: CDR1 TSWWSYY and CDR2 QGS. The CDR3 nucleotides are TGTGCTCTTGGGGAGATTCTCCGACTGGGGGATCTATACACCGATAAACTCATCTTT. This encodes CALGEILRLGDLYTDKLIF.

This clone was seen ten or more times. TCRdb assigns this DNA the protein of a much larger clone, which departs from its translation at residue 17; this likely reflects a read error, and the protein shown comes from translating the DNA. V gene assignment gives TRDV2, but the J gene was left uncalled; the DNA was not compared with TRDD3, the D call given in the table. Germline loops: CDR1 GEAIGNYY, CDR2 EKD. The CDR3 extends over 19 amino acids. CDR3 DNA: TGTGCCTGTTCCTTCCTACGTACTGGGGGATCGGCTTCCAGCGATAAACCCATCTTT. This sequence encodes CACSFLRTGGSASSDKPIF.

Concerning this clone: The amino acid sequence in TCRdb belongs to a much larger clone and departs from this DNA's translation at residue 6, likely a sequencing read error; the sequence shown is translated from the DNA. The gene calls are TRAV38-2/DV8 and TRDJ1, with D tentatively TRDD3 (6 bases). The J gene, left out of TCRdb, was set here by checking the DNA against germline. This CDR3 region has 16 residues. Trimming pared 10 bases from V and 0 bases from J, leaving 22 bases between. Germline assignment: CDR1 TSESDYY and CDR2 QEAYKQQN. CDR3 residues: CAPGFEGYPYTDKLIF. Written as DNA, the CDR3 is TGTGCTCCCGGATTTGAGGGATATCCGTACACCGATAAACTCATCTTT.

With respect to this clone: It differs at one base from a far larger clone, so likely a read error. Other DNA sequences within the sample encode an identical CDR3. V and J are TRDV2 and TRDJ2, with D perhaps TRDD3 (5 bases). Assignment of the J gene here rests on matching the DNA to germline, because TCRdb gives none. The V end was cut by 3 bases, the J end by 8 bases, with 15 bases between. The germline CDR1 and CDR2 sequences are GEAIGNYY and EKD. The CDR3 is 14 residues long. CDR3 loop: CACDQLGEPAQLFF. CDR3 coding DNA: TGTGCCTGTGACCAACTAGGGGAACCCGCACAACTCTTCTTT.

This clone came up many times. This clone may be a read error of a much larger clone one base away. Other DNA sequences in this sample translate to the same CDR3. The V and J genes are TRDV1 and TRDJ1, with a weak D call TRDD2 (6 bases). In germline, CDR1 is TSWWSYY, CDR2 QGS. V gave up 4 bases and J gave up 0 bases, with 33 bases separating them. This CDR3 comprises 22 residues. CDR3 DNA: TGTGCTCTTGGGGCCAGCCTTCCCACGGCAATCACGGCCCAGTCGTACACCGATAAACTCATCTTT. Residues: CALGASLPTAITAQSYTDKLIF.

This clone was observed a few times. The DNA is omitted, as the CDR3 cannot be located on it reliably, and the CDR3 follows TCRdb's listing. This rearrangement joins TRAV29/DV5 to TRDJ1; the D call TRDD3 from the table was never checked on the DNA. The germline gives CDR1 NSMFDY, CDR2 ISSIKDK. With termini counted, the CDR3 has 21 amino acids. The CDR3 loop reads CSVLLCSTAFLLGTYTDKLIF.

This clone was seen more than once but under ten times. TCRdb pairs this DNA with a much larger clone's protein that differs at residue 4, likely a read error; the protein shown was translated from the DNA. The gene calls are TRDV2 and TRDJ1; TRDD3 aligns across 11 bases. Germline matching of the DNA provided the J gene here, since TCRdb leaves it blank. CDR3 size: 19 residues. CDR1 and CDR2 (germline): GEAIGNYY, EKD. V shed 5 bases and J 1 base; nucleotides not matched to a gene: 17. The CDR3 loop reads CACGSSWGIQVGVTDKLIF. In DNA form, the CDR3 reads TGTGCCTGTGGCAGCTCCTGGGGGATACAAGTAGGGGTCACCGATAAACTCATCTTT.

This clone has just a few counts. This chain joins TRDV2 and TRDJ1; 10 nucleotides line up with TRDD3. TCRdb does not report a J gene; here it was assigned by matching the DNA to germline references. This CDR3 has 17 amino acids. The ends lost 3 bases at V and 2 bases at J; junction bases unmatched: 11. From germline, CDR1 is GEAIGNYY and CDR2 EKD. For the CDR3, the DNA is TGTGCCTGTGACCCCATACTGGGGGATGCGAAAACCGATAAACTCATCTTT. This translates into CACDPILGDAKTDKLIF.

This clone was recorded a few times. The translation of this DNA and the TCRdb protein of a much larger clone differ at residue 10, probably owing to a read error; the protein shown here is translated from the DNA. The V call is TRDV2, the J call TRDJ1; 7 bases agree with TRDD3. Germline CDR1 is GEAIGNYY and CDR2 is EKD. The CDR3 extends over 18 amino acids. The CDR3 coding sequence is TGCGCCTGTGACACCTTAGAAAAGAAACGGGGGGATACCGATAAACTCATCTTT. Amino acid sequence: CACDTLEKKRGDTDKLIF.

For this clone: TCRdb assigns this DNA the protein of a much larger clone, which departs from its translation at residue 13; this likely reflects a read error, and the protein shown comes from translating the DNA. This rearrangement joins TRDV2 to TRDJ1, with D possibly TRDD2 on 5 matching bases. The J gene is absent in TCRdb and was assigned here via DNA matching to germline. The V end was cut by 2 bases, the J end by 9 bases, with 27 bases between. The germline V gene encodes CDR1 GEAIGNYY and CDR2 EKD. The CDR3 totals 17 residues. CDR3: CACDNSLSYPEGDELIF. DNA for the CDR3: TGTGCCTGTGACAATTCCTTGTCTTACCCCGAGGGTGATGAACTCATCTTT.